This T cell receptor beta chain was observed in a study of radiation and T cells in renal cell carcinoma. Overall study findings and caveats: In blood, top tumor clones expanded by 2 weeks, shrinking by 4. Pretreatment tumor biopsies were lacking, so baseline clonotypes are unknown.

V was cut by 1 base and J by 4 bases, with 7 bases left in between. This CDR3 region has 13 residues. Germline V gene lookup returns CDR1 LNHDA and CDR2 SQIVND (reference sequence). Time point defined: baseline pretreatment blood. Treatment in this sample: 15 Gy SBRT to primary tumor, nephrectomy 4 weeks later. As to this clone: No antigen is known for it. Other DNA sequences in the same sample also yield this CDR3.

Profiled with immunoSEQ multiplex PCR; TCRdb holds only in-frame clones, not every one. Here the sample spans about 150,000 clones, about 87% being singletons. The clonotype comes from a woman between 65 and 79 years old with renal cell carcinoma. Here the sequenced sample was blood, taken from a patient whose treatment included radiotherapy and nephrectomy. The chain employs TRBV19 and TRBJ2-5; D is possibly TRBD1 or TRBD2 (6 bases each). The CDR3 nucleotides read TGTGCCAGTAGTATAGGGGGGGCAGAGACCCAGTACTTC. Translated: CASSIGGAETQYF.